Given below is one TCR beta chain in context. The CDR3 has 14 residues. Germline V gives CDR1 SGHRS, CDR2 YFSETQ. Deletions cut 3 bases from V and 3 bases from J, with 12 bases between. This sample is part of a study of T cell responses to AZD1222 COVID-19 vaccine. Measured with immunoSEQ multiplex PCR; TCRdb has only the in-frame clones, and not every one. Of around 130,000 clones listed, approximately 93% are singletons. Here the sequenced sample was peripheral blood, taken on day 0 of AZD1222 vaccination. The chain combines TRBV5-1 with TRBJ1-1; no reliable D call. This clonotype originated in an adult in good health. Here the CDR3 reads CASSSVGWDTEAFF. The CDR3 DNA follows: TGCGCCAGCAGCTCCGTGGGTTGGGACACTGAAGCTTTCTTT.